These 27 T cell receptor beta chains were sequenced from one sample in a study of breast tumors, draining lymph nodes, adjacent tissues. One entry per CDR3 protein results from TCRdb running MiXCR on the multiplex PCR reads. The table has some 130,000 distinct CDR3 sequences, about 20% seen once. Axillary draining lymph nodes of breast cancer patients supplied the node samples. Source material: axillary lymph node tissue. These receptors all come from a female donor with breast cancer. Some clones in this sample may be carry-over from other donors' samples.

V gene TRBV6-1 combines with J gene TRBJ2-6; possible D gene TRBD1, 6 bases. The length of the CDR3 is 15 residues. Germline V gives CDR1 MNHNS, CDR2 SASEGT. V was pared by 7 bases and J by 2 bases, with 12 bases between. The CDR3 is CASMSQGTGANVLTF. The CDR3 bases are TGTGCCAGCATGTCACAGGGCACTGGGGCCAACGTCCTGACTTTC.

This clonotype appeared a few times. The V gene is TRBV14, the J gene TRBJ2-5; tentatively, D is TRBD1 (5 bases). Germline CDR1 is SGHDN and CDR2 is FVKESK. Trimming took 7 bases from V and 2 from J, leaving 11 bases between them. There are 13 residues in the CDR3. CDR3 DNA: TGTGCCAGCAACAGACAGTATCAAGAGACCCAGTACTTC. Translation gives CASNRQYQETQYF.

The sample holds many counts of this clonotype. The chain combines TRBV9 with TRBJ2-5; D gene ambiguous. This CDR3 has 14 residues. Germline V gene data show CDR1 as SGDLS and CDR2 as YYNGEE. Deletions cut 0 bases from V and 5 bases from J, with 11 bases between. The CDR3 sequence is CASSVDAGWETQYF. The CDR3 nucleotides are TGTGCCAGCAGCGTAGACGCAGGATGGGAGACCCAGTACTTC.

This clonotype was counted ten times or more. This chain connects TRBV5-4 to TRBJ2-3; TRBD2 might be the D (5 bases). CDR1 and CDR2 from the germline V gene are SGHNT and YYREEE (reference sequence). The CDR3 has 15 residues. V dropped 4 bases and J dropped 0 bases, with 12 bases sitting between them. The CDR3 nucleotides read TGTGCCAGCAGCGGCGGACTCACTAGCACAGATACGCAGTATTTT. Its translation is CASSGGLTSTDTQYF.

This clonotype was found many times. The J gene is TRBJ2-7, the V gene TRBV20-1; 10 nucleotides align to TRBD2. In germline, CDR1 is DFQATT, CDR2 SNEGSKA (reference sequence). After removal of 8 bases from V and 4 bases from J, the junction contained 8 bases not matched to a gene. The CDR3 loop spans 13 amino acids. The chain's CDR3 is CSTKSGRGYEQYF. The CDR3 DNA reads TGCAGTACCAAAAGCGGGAGGGGTTACGAGCAGTACTTC.

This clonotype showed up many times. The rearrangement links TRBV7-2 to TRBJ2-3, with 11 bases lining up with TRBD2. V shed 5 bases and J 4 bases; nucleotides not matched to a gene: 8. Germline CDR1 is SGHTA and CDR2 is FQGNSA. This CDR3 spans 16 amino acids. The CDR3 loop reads CASSPPGLAVPDTQYF. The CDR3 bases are TGTGCCAGCAGCCCTCCGGGACTAGCGGTGCCAGATACGCAGTATTTT.

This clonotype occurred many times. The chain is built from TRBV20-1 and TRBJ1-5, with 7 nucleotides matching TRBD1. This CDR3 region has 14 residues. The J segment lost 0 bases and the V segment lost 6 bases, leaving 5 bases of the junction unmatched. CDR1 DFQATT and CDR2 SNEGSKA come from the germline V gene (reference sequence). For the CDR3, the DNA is TGCAGTGCAGGGACAGCATATAGCAATCAGCCCCAGCATTTT. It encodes CSAGTAYSNQPQHF.

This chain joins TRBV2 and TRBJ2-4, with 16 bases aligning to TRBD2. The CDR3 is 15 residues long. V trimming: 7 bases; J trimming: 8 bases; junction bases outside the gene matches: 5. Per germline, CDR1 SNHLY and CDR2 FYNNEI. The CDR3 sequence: CASMGLAGGGDIQYF. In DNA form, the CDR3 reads TGTGCCAGCATGGGACTAGCGGGAGGGGGGGACATTCAGTACTTC.

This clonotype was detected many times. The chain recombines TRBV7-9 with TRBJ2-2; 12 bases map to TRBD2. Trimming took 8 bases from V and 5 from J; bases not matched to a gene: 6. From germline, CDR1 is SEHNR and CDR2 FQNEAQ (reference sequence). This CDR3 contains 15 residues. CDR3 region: CASPGGTSGTGELFF. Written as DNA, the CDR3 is TGTGCCAGCCCCGGGGGGACTAGCGGGACCGGGGAGCTGTTTTTT.

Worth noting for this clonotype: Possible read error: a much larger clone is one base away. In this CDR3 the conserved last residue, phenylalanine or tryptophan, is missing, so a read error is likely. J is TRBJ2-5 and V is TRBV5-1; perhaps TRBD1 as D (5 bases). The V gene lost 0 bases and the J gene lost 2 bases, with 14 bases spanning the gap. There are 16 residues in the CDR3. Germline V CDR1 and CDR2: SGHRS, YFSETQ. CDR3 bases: TGCGCCAGCAGCTTGGCCGTAGACAGAACTCAAGAGACCCAGTACGTC. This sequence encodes CASSLAVDRTQETQYV.

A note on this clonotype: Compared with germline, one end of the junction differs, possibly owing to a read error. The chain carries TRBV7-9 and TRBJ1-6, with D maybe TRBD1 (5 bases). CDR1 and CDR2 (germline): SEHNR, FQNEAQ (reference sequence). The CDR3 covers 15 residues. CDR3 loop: CASSPFLGDNSPLHF. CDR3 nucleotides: TGTGCCAGCAGCCCGTTTTTAGGGGATAATTCACCTCTCCACTTT. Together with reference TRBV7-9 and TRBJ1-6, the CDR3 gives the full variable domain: DTGVSQNPRHKITKRGQNVTFRCDPISEHNRLYWYRQTLGQGPEFLTYFQNEAQLEKSRLLSDRFSAERPKGSFSTLEIQRTEQGDSAMYLCASSPFLGDNSPLHFGNGTRLTVT.

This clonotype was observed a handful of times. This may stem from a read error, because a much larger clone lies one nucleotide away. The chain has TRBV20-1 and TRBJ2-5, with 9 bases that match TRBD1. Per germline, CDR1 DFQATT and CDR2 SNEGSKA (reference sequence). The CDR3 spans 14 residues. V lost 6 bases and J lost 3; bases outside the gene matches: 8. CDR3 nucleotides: TGCAGTGCCCCGGAACAGGGGGCGAAAGAGACCCAGTACTTC. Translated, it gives CSAPEQGAKETQYF.

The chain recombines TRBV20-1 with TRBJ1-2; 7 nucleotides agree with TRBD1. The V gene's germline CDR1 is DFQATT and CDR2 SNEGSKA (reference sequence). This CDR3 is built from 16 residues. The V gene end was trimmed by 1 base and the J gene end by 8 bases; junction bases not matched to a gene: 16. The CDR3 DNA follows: TGCAGTGCTAGAGGGGAACGGGACAGATCCTTTAGGGGCTACACCTTC. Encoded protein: CSARGERDRSFRGYTF.

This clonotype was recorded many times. CDR3 in DNA: TGCAGTGCTAGGATCGGGACTATGTTTCAAGAGACCCAGTACTTC. It encodes CSARIGTMFQETQYF. The chain joins TRBV20-1 to TRBJ2-5, with 7 bases fitting TRBD2. Per germline, CDR1 DFQATT and CDR2 SNEGSKA (reference sequence). The V segment lost 3 bases and the J segment 2 bases; nucleotides outside the gene matches: 9. This CDR3 is built from 15 residues.

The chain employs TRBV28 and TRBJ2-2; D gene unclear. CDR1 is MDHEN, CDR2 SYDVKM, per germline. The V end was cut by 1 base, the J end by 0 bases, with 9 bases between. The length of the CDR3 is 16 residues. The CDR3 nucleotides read TGTGCCAGCAGTTTATCCCCTTCCTCGAACACCGGGGAGCTGTTTTTT. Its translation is CASSLSPSSNTGELFF.

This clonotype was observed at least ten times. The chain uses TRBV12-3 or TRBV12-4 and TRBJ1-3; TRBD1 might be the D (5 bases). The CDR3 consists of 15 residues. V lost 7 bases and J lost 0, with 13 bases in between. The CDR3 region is CASTAAGGSGNTIYF. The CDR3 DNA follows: TGTGCCAGCACCGCGGCGGGGGGCTCTGGAAACACCATATATTTT.

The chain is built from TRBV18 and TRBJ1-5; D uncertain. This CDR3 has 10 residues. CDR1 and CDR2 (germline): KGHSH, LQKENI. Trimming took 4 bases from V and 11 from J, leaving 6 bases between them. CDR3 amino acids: CASSQGAQHF. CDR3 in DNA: TGTGCCAGCTCACAGGGAGCCCAGCATTTT.

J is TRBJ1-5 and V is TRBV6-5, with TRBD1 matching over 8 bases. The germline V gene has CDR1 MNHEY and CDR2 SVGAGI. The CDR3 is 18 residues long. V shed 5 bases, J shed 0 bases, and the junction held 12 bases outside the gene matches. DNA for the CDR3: TGTGCCAGCAGTCCCGGGACAGGACATCTTTATAGCAATCAGCCCCAGCATTTT. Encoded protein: CASSPGTGHLYSNQPQHF.

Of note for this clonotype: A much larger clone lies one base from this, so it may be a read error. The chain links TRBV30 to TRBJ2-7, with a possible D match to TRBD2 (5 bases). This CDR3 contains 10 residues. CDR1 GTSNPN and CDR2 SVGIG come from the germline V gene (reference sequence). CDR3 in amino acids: CAWGDYERYF. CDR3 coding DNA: TGTGCCTGGGGAGACTACGAGCGGTACTTC. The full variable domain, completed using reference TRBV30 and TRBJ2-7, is SQTIHQWPATLVQPVGSPLSLECTVEGTSNPNLYWYRQAAGRGLQLLFYSVGIGQISSEVPQNLSASRPQDRQFILSSKKLLLSDSGFYLCAWGDYERYFGPGTRLTVT.

The CDR3 loop is CASDRGRGINDEQFF. The DNA for the CDR3 is TGTGCCAGTGACCGGGGACGGGGGATAAACGATGAGCAGTTCTTC. The chain recombines TRBV6-1 with TRBJ2-1; D is perhaps TRBD2 (6 bases). The V gene's germline CDR1 is MNHNS and CDR2 SASEGT. Trimming cost V 9 bases and J 8 bases, with 23 bases left between them. The CDR3 runs 15 residues.

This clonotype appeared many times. CDR3 sequence (DNA): TGCAGTGCTAGAGAGATCTTTCGCCCGACACCCCTCTCTCAGCCCCAGCATTTT. This sequence encodes CSAREIFRPTPLSQPQHF. The J gene is TRBJ1-5, the V gene TRBV20-1; D remains ambiguous. Trimming took 0 bases from V and 6 from J, leaving 24 bases between them. The CDR3 contains 18 residues. Germline loops: CDR1 DFQATT, CDR2 SNEGSKA (reference sequence).

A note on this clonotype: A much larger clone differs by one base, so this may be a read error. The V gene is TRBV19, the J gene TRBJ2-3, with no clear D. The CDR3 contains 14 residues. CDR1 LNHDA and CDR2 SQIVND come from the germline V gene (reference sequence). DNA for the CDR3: TGTGTCAGTAGTATCGGCCCAAGCACAGATACGCAGTATTTT. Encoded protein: CVSSIGPSTDTQYF.

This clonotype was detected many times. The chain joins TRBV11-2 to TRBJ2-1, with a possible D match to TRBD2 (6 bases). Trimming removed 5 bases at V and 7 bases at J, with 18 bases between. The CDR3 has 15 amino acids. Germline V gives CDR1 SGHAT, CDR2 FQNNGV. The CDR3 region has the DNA TGTGCCAGCAGCGGAACCGGGACTGGGGTAAATGAGCAGTTCTTC. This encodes CASSGTGTGVNEQFF.

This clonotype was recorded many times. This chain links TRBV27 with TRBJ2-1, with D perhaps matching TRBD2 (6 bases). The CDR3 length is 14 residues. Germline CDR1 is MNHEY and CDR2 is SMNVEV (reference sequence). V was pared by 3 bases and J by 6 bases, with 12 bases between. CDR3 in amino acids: CASSFSTSGNEQFF. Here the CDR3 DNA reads TGTGCCAGCAGTTTTTCGACTAGTGGCAATGAGCAGTTCTTC.

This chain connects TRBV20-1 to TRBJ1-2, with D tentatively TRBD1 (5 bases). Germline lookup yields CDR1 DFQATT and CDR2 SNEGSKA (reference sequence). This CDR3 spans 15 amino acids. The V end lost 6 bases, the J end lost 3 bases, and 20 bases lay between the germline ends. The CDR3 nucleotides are TGCAGTGCGCCGGCGGGGCGCGGATATGACTATGGCTACACCTTC. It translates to CSAPAGRGYDYGYTF.

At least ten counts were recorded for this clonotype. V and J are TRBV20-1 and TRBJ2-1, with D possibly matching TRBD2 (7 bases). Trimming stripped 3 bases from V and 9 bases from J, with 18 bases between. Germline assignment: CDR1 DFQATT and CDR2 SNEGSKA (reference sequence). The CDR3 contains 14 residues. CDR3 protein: CSASPPFGGLEQFF. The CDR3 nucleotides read TGCAGTGCTAGCCCCCCATTCGGGGGGCTTGAGCAGTTCTTC.

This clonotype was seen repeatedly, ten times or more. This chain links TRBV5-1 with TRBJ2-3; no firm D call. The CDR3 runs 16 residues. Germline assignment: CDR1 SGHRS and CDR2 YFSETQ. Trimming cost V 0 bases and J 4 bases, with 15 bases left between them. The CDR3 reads CASSLVIRSDADTQYF. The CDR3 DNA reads TGCGCCAGCAGCTTGGTTATCCGCAGTGACGCAGATACGCAGTATTTT.